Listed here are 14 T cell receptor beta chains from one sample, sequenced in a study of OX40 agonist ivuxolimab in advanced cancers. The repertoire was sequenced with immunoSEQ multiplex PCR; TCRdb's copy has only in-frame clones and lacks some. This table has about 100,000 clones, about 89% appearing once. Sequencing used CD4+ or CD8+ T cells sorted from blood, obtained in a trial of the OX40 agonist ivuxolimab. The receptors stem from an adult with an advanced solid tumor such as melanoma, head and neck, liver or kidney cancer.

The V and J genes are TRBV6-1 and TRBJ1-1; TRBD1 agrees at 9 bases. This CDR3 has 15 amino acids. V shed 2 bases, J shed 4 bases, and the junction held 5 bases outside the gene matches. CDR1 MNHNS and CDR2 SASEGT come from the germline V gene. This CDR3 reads CASSELTGGITEAFF. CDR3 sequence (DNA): TGTGCCAGCAGTGAATTGACAGGGGGAATCACTGAAGCTTTCTTT.

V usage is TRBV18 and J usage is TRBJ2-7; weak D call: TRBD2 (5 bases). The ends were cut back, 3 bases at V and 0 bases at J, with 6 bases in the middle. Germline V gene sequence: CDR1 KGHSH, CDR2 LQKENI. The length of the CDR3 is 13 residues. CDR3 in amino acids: CASSPRGSYEQYF. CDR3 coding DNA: TGTGCCAGCTCACCTCGGGGCTCCTACGAGCAGTACTTC.

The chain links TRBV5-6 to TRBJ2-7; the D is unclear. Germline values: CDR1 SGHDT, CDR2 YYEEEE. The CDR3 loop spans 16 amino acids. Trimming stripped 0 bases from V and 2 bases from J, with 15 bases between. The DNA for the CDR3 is TGTGCCAGCAGCTTGGCCGTGATCCCCCCCACCTACGAGCAGTACTTC. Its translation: CASSLAVIPPTYEQYF.

The CDR3 here is CASSLNRGMGTEAFF. DNA for the CDR3: TGTGCCAGCAGTTTAAACAGGGGTATGGGCACTGAAGCTTTCTTT. The chain carries TRBV27 and TRBJ1-1; 7 bases align to TRBD1. Germline loops: CDR1 MNHEY, CDR2 SMNVEV (reference sequence). The CDR3 loop spans 15 amino acids. Trimming cost V 2 bases and J 4 bases; bases outside gene matches: 7.

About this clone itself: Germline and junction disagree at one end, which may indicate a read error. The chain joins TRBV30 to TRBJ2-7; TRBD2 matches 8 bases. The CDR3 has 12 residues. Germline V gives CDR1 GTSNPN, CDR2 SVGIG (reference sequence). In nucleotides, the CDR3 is TGCGCGTTCGGGAGGGCCCTAGAAGAGCAGTACTTC. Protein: CAFGRALEEQYF.

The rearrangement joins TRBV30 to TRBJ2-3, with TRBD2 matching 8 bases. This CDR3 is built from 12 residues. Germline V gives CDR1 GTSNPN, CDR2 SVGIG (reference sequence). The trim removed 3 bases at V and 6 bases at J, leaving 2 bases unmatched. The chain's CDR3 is CAWRAGGDTQYF. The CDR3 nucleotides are TGTGCCTGGAGGGCGGGGGGTGATACGCAGTATTTT.

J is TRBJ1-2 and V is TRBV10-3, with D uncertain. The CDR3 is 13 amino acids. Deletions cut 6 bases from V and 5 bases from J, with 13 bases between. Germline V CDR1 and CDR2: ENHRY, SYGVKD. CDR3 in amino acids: CAISSDKEYGYTF. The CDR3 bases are TGTGCCATCAGCTCCGACAAGGAATATGGCTACACCTTC.

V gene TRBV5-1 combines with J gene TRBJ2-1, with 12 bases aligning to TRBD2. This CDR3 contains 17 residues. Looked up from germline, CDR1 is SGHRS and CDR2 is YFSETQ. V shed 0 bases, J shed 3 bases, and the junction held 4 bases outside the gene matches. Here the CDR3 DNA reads TGCGCCAGCAGCTTGGGACTAGCGGGAGAGCACTACAATGAGCAGTTCTTC. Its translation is CASSLGLAGEHYNEQFF.

CDR3 sequence reads: CASSGGAPGANVLTF. The CDR3 nucleotides are TGTGCCAGCAGCGGGGGGGCACCCGGGGCCAACGTCCTGACTTTC. The genes are TRBV9 and TRBJ2-6, with D perhaps assigned TRBD1 or TRBD2 (6 bases each). Trimming removed 3 bases at V and 4 bases at J, with 11 bases between. Looked up from germline, CDR1 is SGDLS and CDR2 is YYNGEE. The CDR3 consists of 15 residues.

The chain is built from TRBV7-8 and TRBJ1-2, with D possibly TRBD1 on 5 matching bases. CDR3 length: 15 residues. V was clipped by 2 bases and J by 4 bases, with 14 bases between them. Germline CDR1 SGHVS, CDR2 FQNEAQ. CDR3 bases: TGTGCCAGCAGCTTAAAGGAGGGACGCTTCTATGGCTACACCTTC. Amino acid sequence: CASSLKEGRFYGYTF. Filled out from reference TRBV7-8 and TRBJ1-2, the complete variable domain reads GAGVSQSPRYKVAKRGQDVALRCDPISGHVSLFWYQQALGQGPEFLTYFQNEAQLDKSGLPSDRFFAERPEGSVSTLKIQRTQQEDSAVYLCASSLKEGRFYGYTFGSGTRLTVV.

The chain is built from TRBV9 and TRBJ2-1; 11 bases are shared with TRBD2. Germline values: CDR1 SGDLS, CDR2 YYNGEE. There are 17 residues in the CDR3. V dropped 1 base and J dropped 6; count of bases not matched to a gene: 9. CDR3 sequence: CASSVLAGGSGINEQFF. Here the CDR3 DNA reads TGTGCCAGCAGCGTACTAGCGGGAGGTTCAGGTATCAATGAGCAGTTCTTC. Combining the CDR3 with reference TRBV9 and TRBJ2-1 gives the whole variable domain DSGVTQTPKHLITATGQRVTLRCSPRSGDLSVYWYQQSLDQGLQFLIQYYNGEERAKGNILERFSAQQFPDLHSELNLSSLELGDSALYFCASSVLAGGSGINEQFFGPGTRLTVL.

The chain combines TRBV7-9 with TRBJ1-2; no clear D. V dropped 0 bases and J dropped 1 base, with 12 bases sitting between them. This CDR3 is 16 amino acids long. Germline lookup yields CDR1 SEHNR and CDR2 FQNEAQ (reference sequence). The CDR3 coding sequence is TGTGCCAGCAGCTTAGCGCCTAAACCGCTTAACTATGGCTACACCTTC. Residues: CASSLAPKPLNYGYTF.

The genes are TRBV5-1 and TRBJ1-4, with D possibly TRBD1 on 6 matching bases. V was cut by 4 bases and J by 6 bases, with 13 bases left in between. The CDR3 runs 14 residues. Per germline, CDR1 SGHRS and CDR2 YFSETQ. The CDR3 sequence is CASSPLTGDEKLFF. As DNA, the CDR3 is TGCGCCAGCAGCCCACTGACAGGTGATGAAAAACTGTTTTTT.

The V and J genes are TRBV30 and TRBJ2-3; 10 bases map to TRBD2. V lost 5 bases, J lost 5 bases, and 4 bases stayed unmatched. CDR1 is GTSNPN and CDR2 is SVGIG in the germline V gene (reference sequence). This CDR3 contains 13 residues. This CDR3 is CAWETSGEDTQYF. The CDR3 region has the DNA TGTGCCTGGGAAACTAGCGGGGAAGATACGCAGTATTTT.